This TCR beta chain was retrieved from a study of a mutant IDH1 vaccine in newly diagnosed glioma. Study results and limitations: The study observed vaccine-induced immune responses in around 94% of patients.

Germline CDR1 reads SNHLY; CDR2 reads FYNNEI. The CDR3 is 14 residues long. With 1 base removed from V and 4 bases from J, the gap between germline ends came to 10 bases. Measured with immunoSEQ multiplex PCR; TCRdb has only the in-frame clones, and not every one. The sample has over 50,000 clones; approximately 80% are singletons. Time point specified: week 47, end of study. One vaccine dose held 300 ug of mutant IDH1 20-mer peptide and came with topical imiquimod. This clone has at least ten counts. The antigen remains unidentified. This sequence was found in a woman in her thirties or forties with glioma. Some clones in this sample may be carry-over from other donors' samples. Material: PBMCs, obtained from a glioma patient whose treatment included an IDH1 peptide vaccine. The V and J genes are TRBV2 and TRBJ1-1; TRBD1 might be the D (5 bases). The CDR3 bases are TGTGCCAGCAGTGAAGGGGCAGGGCTCACTGAAGCTTTCTTT. Its protein is CASSEGAGLTEAFF.